This T cell receptor beta chain was captured by sequencing in a study of post-analysis software for immune sequencing data. Study background: Recorded disease courses covered relapsing-remitting, secondary progressive and progressive-relapsing multiple sclerosis. Some patients had no subtype annotation.

To note about this clonotype: Its antigen is currently unknown.

Study-level points and caveats: Patients with multiple sclerosis recorded significantly lower normalized Chao1 diversity than controls, the study found. Co-batched samples clustered tightly together by F measure. A handful of TRBV segments (TRBV5-6, TRBV5-1 and TRBV20-1 among them) occurred more frequently in patients than in controls.

CDR3 length: 12 amino acids. Trimming took 0 bases from V and 10 from J, leaving 10 bases between them. CDR1 is DFQATT and CDR2 is SNEGSKA in the germline V gene (reference sequence). Unique molecular identifiers had been added to the TCR beta cDNA libraries. Input amounts of 1 to 10 million T cells were used. These gave approximately 500,000 cDNA molecules, so each molecule approximated one T cell. Via MiXCR, TCRdb re-called the PCR reads, giving one row per CDR3 protein. The table lists 750,000 to 900,000 distinct CDR3 sequences, around 42% of them singletons. The chain joins TRBV20-1 to TRBJ2-1, with D perhaps TRBD2 (6 bases). The source is a girl under 18 with multiple sclerosis. Material: blood. CDR3 DNA: TGCAGTGCTAGAGATTGGGGAGGAGAGCAGTTCTTC. Translated, it gives CSARDWGGEQFF.